The 22 T cell receptor beta chains reported below all come from one sample, sequenced in a study of CD8+ T cells in alopecia areata. Treatment of the sample: oral pan-JAK inhibitor, 5-10 mg twice daily. RNA extraction and reverse transcription yielded cDNA as sequencing template. The assay was immunoSEQ multiplex PCR, and TCRdb's table has in-frame clones only and misses some. Here the sample spans some 150,000 clones, 70% to 90% being singletons. This specimen consisted of CD8+ T cells sorted from blood, obtained at week 4, from a patient treated with tofacitinib. These receptors were collected from a human donor with alopecia areata.

J is TRBJ2-7 and V is TRBV6-5; 7 bases map to TRBD1. Unmatched junction bases numbered 4, after V lost 3 bases and J lost 2 bases. Germline CDR1 and CDR2: MNHEY and SVGAGI. This CDR3 region has 14 residues. This CDR3 reads CASSYNTGAYEQYF. CDR3 nucleotides: TGTGCCAGCAGTTATAACACAGGGGCCTACGAGCAGTACTTC.

Concerning this clone itself: An end of the junction differs from the germline gene, which may be a read error. The chain uses TRBV6-6 and TRBJ2-5; TRBD1 is a possible D gene (5 bases). The CDR3 is 15 amino acids. The germline V gene has CDR1 MNHNY and CDR2 SVGAGI (reference sequence). CDR3 nucleotides: TGTGCCAGCAGTTCTCCCCTAGGGGTCCAACAGACCCAGTACTTC. Protein product: CASSSPLGVQQTQYF.

This chain connects TRBV9 to TRBJ2-3; D gene ambiguous. Between the trimmed V and J ends, which lost 3 bases and 6 bases, there was a span of 8 bases. The CDR3 contains 12 residues. From germline, CDR1 is SGDLS and CDR2 YYNGEE. The CDR3 spells CASSGSRDTQYF. The CDR3 coding sequence is TGTGCCAGCAGCGGTTCACGGGATACGCAGTATTTT.

The chain joins TRBV5-1 to TRBJ2-3, with 10 bases lining up with TRBD1. The length of the CDR3 is 15 residues. CDR1 SGHRS and CDR2 YFSETQ come from the germline V gene. Trimming took 5 bases from V and 4 from J; bases not matched to a gene: 7. The CDR3 nucleotides are TGCGCCAGCAGTCGTGGGGACAGGGGCCCAGATACGCAGTATTTT. As protein: CASSRGDRGPDTQYF.

CDR3 DNA sequence: TGCGCCAGCAGCCAAGATAGAGCTGGGGACATATCCTACGAGCAGTACTTC. It is translated as CASSQDRAGDISYEQYF. This chain joins TRBV4-1 and TRBJ2-7, with D perhaps TRBD1 (6 bases). V lost 0 bases to trimming and J lost 1 base, with 16 bases between them. CDR1 MGHRA and CDR2 YSYEKL come from the germline V gene. The CDR3 spans 17 residues.

The chain recombines TRBV29-1 with TRBJ2-6, with D perhaps matching TRBD1 (6 bases). The CDR3 covers 14 residues. V was clipped by 3 bases and J by 2 bases, with 8 bases between them. Looked up from germline, CDR1 is SQVTM and CDR2 is ANQGSEA. The CDR3 is CSVDKGAGANVLTF. CDR3 coding DNA: TGCAGCGTTGACAAGGGGGCTGGGGCCAACGTCCTGACTTTC. The whole variable domain, filled in from reference TRBV29-1 and TRBJ2-6, reads SAVISQKPSRDICQRGTSLTIQCQVDSQVTMMFWYRQQPGQSLTLIATANQGSEATYESGFVIDKFPISRPNLTFSTLTVSNMSPEDSSIYLCSVDKGAGANVLTFGAGSRLTVL.

About this clone itself: Other nucleotide sequences in the sample specify the same CDR3. The chain uses TRBV29-1 and TRBJ2-7; D might be TRBD1 (6 bases). Trimming cost V 0 bases and J 1 base, with 10 bases left between them. Germline V gene sequence: CDR1 SQVTM, CDR2 ANQGSEA. The CDR3 is 14 amino acids. This CDR3 is CSVEEGTSSYEQYF. CDR3 bases: TGCAGCGTTGAAGAAGGGACATCTTCCTACGAGCAGTACTTC.

The chain recombines TRBV6-5 with TRBJ2-1, with 10 bases identical to TRBD2. Germline V lookup: CDR1 MNHEY, CDR2 SVGAGI. CDR3 length: 15 residues. Trimming removed 2 bases from V and 6 bases from J; junction bases left unmatched: 4. The CDR3 reads CASSYGASGGNEQFF. The CDR3 nucleotides are TGTGCCAGCAGTTACGGGGCTAGCGGGGGCAATGAGCAGTTCTTC.

This chain connects TRBV27 to TRBJ2-7, with D perhaps given as TRBD1 or TRBD2 (5 bases each). Germline CDR1 and CDR2: MNHEY and SMNVEV (reference sequence). There are 15 residues in the CDR3. The germline V and J ends were trimmed by 6 bases and 3 bases, with 18 bases remaining between them. The CDR3 sequence is CASRTSLGTLYEQYF. The CDR3 DNA reads TGTGCCAGCAGAACTTCTCTGGGGACCCTCTACGAGCAGTACTTC.

The chain carries TRBV10-3 and TRBJ1-1; D perhaps matches TRBD1 (5 bases). The V and J ends lost 0 bases and 4 bases respectively, with 12 bases between them. CDR3 length: 15 amino acids. In germline, CDR1 is ENHRY, CDR2 SYGVKD. CDR3 region: CAISESTQGVTEAFF. Written as DNA, the CDR3 is TGTGCCATCAGTGAGTCAACCCAGGGAGTCACTGAAGCTTTCTTT.

The chain uses TRBV28 and TRBJ2-2, with TRBD1 matching over 7 bases. This CDR3 has 15 amino acids. The germline gives CDR1 MDHEN, CDR2 SYDVKM. Trimming took 5 bases from V and 5 from J; bases not matched to a gene: 8. The CDR3 sequence: CASSDRATGTGELFF. CDR3 sequence (DNA): TGTGCCAGCAGTGACAGGGCTACAGGTACCGGGGAGCTGTTTTTT.

The rearrangement uses TRBV9 and TRBJ2-1, with D possibly being TRBD2 (5 bases). Germline V gene sequence: CDR1 SGDLS, CDR2 YYNGEE. Trimming removed 4 bases at V and 7 bases at J, with 12 bases between. The CDR3 totals 13 residues. The CDR3 nucleotides are TGTGCCAGCAGCATCCGAAGCGGAAATGAGCAGTTCTTC. Translated: CASSIRSGNEQFF.

The chain joins TRBV29-1 to TRBJ2-1; D not resolved. CDR1 and CDR2 (germline): SQVTM, ANQGSEA. This CDR3 comprises 10 residues. The CDR3 spells CRCYLNEQFF. DNA for the CDR3: TGCAGGTGCTATCTGAATGAGCAGTTCTTC.

This chain links TRBV7-9 with TRBJ1-3; D gene ambiguous. Trimming shortened V by 2 bases and J by 8 bases, and 10 bases separated the two germline ends. The CDR3 consists of 13 residues. CDR1 and CDR2 from the germline V gene are SEHNR and FQNEAQ (reference sequence). As DNA, the CDR3 is TGTGCCAGCAGCTTAAATGGGGTGTACACCATATATTTT. Translation gives CASSLNGVYTIYF.

The chain has TRBV7-9 and TRBJ1-2; 8 positions match TRBD1. With 9 bases clipped from V and 5 bases from J, the junction kept 11 bases outside the gene matches. Germline CDR1 and CDR2: SEHNR and FQNEAQ (reference sequence). This CDR3 comprises 14 residues. This chain's CDR3 is CASGQGENLYGYTF. The DNA of the CDR3 is TGTGCCAGTGGACAGGGTGAGAATCTTTATGGCTACACCTTC.

The gene calls are TRBV5-4 and TRBJ1-5, with D unresolved. CDR1 SGHNT and CDR2 YYREEE come from the germline V gene (reference sequence). The CDR3 loop spans 15 amino acids. Trimming removed 4 bases at V and 0 bases at J, with 11 bases between. Written as DNA, the CDR3 is TGTGCCAGCAGCGTCCACGGCTATAGCAATCAGCCCCAGCATTTT. Translating it yields CASSVHGYSNQPQHF.

CDR3 sequence (DNA): TGCGCCAGCAGCCAAGAGGACAGGGAGTTAGGAGAGCAGTACTTC. This encodes CASSQEDRELGEQYF. This rearrangement joins TRBV4-1 to TRBJ2-7; TRBD1 aligns across 8 bases. Per germline, CDR1 MGHRA and CDR2 YSYEKL. CDR3 length: 15 amino acids. After removal of 0 bases from V and 7 bases from J, the junction contained 8 bases not matched to a gene.

The chain couples TRBV25-1 to TRBJ2-5, with 7 bases lining up with TRBD2. This CDR3 is built from 14 residues. V shed 6 bases, J shed 0 bases, and the junction held 4 bases outside the gene matches. The germline V gene encodes CDR1 MGHDK and CDR2 SYGVNS. CDR3 amino acids: CASRALADQETQYF. DNA for the CDR3: TGTGCCAGCAGAGCCCTAGCGGACCAAGAGACCCAGTACTTC. Using reference TRBV25-1 and TRBJ2-5 for the parts outside the CDR3, the full variable domain is EADIYQTPRYLVIGTGKKITLECSQTMGHDKMYWYQQDPGMELHLIHYSYGVNSTEKGDLSSESTVSRIRTEHFPLTLESARPSHTSQYLCASRALADQETQYFGPGTRLLVL.

V is TRBV2 and J is TRBJ2-7; D is ambiguous. The CDR3 is made up of 10 amino acids. Trimming pared 3 bases from V and 9 bases from J, leaving 6 bases between. Germline V lookup: CDR1 SNHLY, CDR2 FYNNEI. CDR3 loop: CASSDGGQYF. DNA for the CDR3: TGTGCCAGCAGTGATGGTGGGCAGTACTTC.

This clone was observed a handful of times. The chain employs TRBV2 and TRBJ2-7, with 9 positions matching TRBD1. Per germline, CDR1 SNHLY and CDR2 FYNNEI. CDR3 size: 15 residues. J was trimmed by 7 bases and V by 6 bases; bases with no gene match: 13. The CDR3: CASSGTGNILEEQYF. For the CDR3, the DNA is TGTGCCAGCAGCGGGACAGGGAACATCCTCGAGGAGCAGTACTTC.

The rearrangement uses TRBV7-9 and TRBJ2-1; 7 bases line up with TRBD1. Germline trimming cut 5 bases from V and 5 bases from J; bases unmatched to any gene: 6. The CDR3 runs 14 residues. CDR1 is SEHNR and CDR2 is FQNEAQ in the germline V gene (reference sequence). As DNA, the CDR3 is TGTGCCAGCAGCCCATATGGGACAGACAATGAGCAGTTCTTC. Translating it yields CASSPYGTDNEQFF.

The gene calls are TRBV10-2 and TRBJ2-1; 8 nucleotides match TRBD2. Germline trimming cut 2 bases from V and 5 bases from J; bases unmatched to any gene: 17. Germline V gene lookup returns CDR1 WSHSY and CDR2 SAAADI. This CDR3 region has 19 residues. The CDR3, as DNA: TGCGCCAGCAGTGAGACTCTCCCCTACAGCGGGAGACCGCACAATGAGCAGTTCTTC. This translates into CASSETLPYSGRPHNEQFF.